Below, 7 T cell receptor beta chains from the same sample are listed, as sequenced in a study of blood T cell repertoires in COVID-19. TCRdb keeps only in-frame clones here, not all; method: immunoSEQ multiplex PCR. The sample holds about 65,000 clones, 60% to 85% seen once. Sequenced: peripheral blood. All receptors derive from a human donor in a cohort sampled during active COVID-19.

The V and J genes are TRBV3-1 (or the pseudogene TRBV3-2) and TRBJ2-1; no reliable D call. CDR3 length: 11 amino acids. Germline CDR1 and CDR2: LGHDT and YNNKEL (reference sequence). The V gene lost 4 bases and the J gene lost 14 bases, with 12 bases spanning the gap. CDR3 residues: CASSRGVPKFF. CDR3 DNA sequence: TGTGCCAGCAGCCGAGGAGTACCTAAGTTCTTC.

This clone appeared once. The chain has TRBV19 and TRBJ1-1; a weak D match, TRBD1 (5 bases). The germline CDR1 and CDR2 sequences are LNHDA and SQIVND (reference sequence). The germline V and J ends were trimmed by 7 bases and 0 bases, with 15 bases remaining between them. The CDR3 is made up of 15 amino acids. CDR3 loop: CASTRVGGVNTEAFF. In DNA form, the CDR3 reads TGTGCCAGTACCCGGGTCGGAGGGGTGAACACTGAAGCTTTCTTT. Full variable domain (remainder filled in from reference TRBV19 and TRBJ1-1): DGGITQSPKYLFRKEGQNVTLSCEQNLNHDAMYWYRQDPGQGLRLIYYSQIVNDFQKGDIAEGYSVSREKKESFPLTVTSAQKNPTAFYLCASTRVGGVNTEAFFGQGTRLTVV.

This clone was seen a single time. This rearrangement joins TRBV19 to TRBJ1-4; 8 nucleotides align to TRBD1. The CDR3 loop spans 17 amino acids. CDR1 LNHDA and CDR2 SQIVND come from the germline V gene (reference sequence). The V and J ends lost 5 bases and 5 bases, in that order; junction bases with no gene match: 13. In DNA, the CDR3 is TGTGCCAGTAGTCCAGCCCCCGGACAGGGACGGAATGAAAAACTGTTTTTT. It codes for CASSPAPGQGRNEKLFF.

This sequence joins TRBV12-3 or TRBV12-4 and TRBJ2-5; possibly TRBD1 for D (5 bases). This CDR3 is 13 amino acids long. V was shortened by 6 bases and J by 7 bases, with 15 bases between the two germline ends. CDR3 sequence (DNA): TGTGCCAGCAGCCGGGCAGGGTCGGGGACCCAGTACTTC. This encodes CASSRAGSGTQYF.

The rearrangement links TRBV18 to TRBJ2-2, with 7 bases matching TRBD1. From germline, CDR1 is KGHSH and CDR2 LQKENI. J was trimmed by 1 base and V by 0 bases; bases with no gene match: 2. This CDR3 is 16 amino acids long. CDR3 protein: CASSPPNRGNTGELFF. The CDR3 DNA is TGTGCCAGCTCACCACCTAACAGGGGGAACACCGGGGAGCTGTTTTTT. The whole variable domain, filled in from reference TRBV18 and TRBJ2-2, reads NAGVMQNPRHLVRRRGQEARLRCSPMKGHSHVYWYRQLPEEGLKFMVYLQKENIIDESGMPKERFSAEFPKEGPSILRIQQVVRGDSAAYFCASSPPNRGNTGELFFGEGSRLTVL.

This chain links TRBV15 with TRBJ1-2; possible D gene TRBD1, 6 bases. Trimming removed 0 bases at V and 4 bases at J, with 12 bases between. The CDR3 has 15 amino acids. The germline V gene has CDR1 LNHNV and CDR2 YYDKDF (reference sequence). CDR3 bases: TGTGCCACCAGCAGAGAGGCGGGGGGCACCTATGGCTACACCTTC. It translates to CATSREAGGTYGYTF.

V and J are TRBV25-1 and TRBJ2-5, with 8 bases fitting TRBD2. There are 14 residues in the CDR3. Germline V CDR1 and CDR2: MGHDK, SYGVNS. V was clipped by 9 bases and J by 4 bases; unmatched bases: 10. CDR3 DNA sequence: TGTGCCAGTGGCCCAAGCGGGAGTGGAGAGACCCAGTACTTC. This gives the protein CASGPSGSGETQYF.